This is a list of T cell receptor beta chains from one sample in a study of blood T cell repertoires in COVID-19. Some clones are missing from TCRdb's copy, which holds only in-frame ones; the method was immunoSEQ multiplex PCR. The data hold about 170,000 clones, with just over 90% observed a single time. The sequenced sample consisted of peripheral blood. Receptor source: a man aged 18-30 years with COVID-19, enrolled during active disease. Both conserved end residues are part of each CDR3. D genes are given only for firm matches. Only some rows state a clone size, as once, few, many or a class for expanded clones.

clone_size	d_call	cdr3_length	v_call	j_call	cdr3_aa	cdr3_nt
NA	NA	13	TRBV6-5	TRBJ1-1	CASTRSLGTEAFF	TGTGCCAGCACCAGGTCCTTAGGCACTGAAGCTTTCTTT
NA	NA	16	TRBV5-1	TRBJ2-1	CASSLGLNQGYNEQFF	TGCGCCAGCAGCTTGGGACTCAACCAGGGGTACAATGAGCAGTTCTTC
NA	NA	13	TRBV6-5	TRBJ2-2	CAIQQRNTGELFF	TGTGCCATACAGCAGAGGAACACCGGGGAGCTGTTTTTT
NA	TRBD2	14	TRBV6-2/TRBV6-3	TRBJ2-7	CASSSSGRFAEQYF	TGTGCCAGCAGTTCTAGCGGGAGATTTGCCGAGCAGTACTTC
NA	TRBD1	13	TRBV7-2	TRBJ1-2	CASSSSGGYGYTF	TGTGCCAGCAGTTCCTCAGGGGGCTATGGCTACACCTTC
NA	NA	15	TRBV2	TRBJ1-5	CASRGPKGHNQPQHF	TGTGCCAGCAGGGGCCCTAAGGGGCACAATCAGCCCCAGCATTTT
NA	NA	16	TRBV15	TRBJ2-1	CATSRDRTYQNNEQFF	TGTGCCACCAGCAGAGATCGGACTTACCAAAACAATGAGCAGTTCTTC
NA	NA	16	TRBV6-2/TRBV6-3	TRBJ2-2	CASSPTKSANTGELFF	TGTGCCAGCAGTCCAACGAAGAGCGCGAACACCGGGGAGCTGTTTTTT
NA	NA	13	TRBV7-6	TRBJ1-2	CASSSRGNYGYTF	TGTGCCAGCAGCTCTAGGGGAAACTATGGCTACACCTTC
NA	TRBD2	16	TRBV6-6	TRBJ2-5	CASSDPGLAGEETQYF	TGTGCCAGCAGCGATCCTGGACTAGCGGGGGAAGAGACCCAGTACTTC
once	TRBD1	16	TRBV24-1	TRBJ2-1	CATSDFPRTGHNEQFF	TGTGCCACCAGTGATTTCCCAAGGACAGGCCACAATGAGCAGTTCTTC
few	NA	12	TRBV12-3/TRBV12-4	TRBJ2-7	CASSLQVYEQYF	TGTGCCAGCAGTTTACAGGTCTACGAGCAGTACTTC
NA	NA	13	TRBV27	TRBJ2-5	CASSLWGGETQYF	TGTGCCAGCAGTTTGTGGGGAGGAGAGACCCAGTACTTC
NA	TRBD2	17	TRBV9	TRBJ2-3	CASSVKGELAATDTQYF	TGTGCCAGCAGCGTAAAAGGGGAACTAGCGGCCACAGATACGCAGTATTTT
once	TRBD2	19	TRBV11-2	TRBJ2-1	CASSTYSGTSGRAYNEQFF	TGTGCCAGCAGCACGTACTCCGGGACTAGCGGGAGGGCCTACAATGAGCAGTTCTTC
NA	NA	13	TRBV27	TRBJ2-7	CASSLTGALVQYF	TGTGCCAGCAGTTTGACAGGAGCCTTGGTGCAGTACTTC
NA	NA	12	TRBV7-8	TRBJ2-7	CASSPRGYEQYF	TGTGCCAGCAGCCCCCGGGGGTACGAGCAGTACTTC
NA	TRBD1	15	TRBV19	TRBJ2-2	CASMDRGTNTGELFF	TGTGCCAGTATGGACAGGGGGACGAACACCGGGGAGCTGTTTTTT